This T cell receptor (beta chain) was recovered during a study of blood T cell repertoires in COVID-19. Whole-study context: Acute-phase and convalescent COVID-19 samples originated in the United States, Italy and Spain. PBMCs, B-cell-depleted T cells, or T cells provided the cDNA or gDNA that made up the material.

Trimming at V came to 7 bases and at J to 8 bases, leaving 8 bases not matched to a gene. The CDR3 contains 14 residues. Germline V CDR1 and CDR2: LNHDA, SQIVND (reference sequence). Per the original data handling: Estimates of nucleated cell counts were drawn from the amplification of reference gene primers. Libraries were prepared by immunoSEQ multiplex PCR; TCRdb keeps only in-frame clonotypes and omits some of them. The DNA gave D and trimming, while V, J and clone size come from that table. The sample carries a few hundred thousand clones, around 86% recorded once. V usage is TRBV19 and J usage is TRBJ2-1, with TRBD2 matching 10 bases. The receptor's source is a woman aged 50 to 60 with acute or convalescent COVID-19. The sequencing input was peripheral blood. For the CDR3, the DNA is TGTGCCAGTAAGCGAGCGGGAGGGTCCGATGAGCAGTTCTTC. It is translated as CASKRAGGSDEQFF.